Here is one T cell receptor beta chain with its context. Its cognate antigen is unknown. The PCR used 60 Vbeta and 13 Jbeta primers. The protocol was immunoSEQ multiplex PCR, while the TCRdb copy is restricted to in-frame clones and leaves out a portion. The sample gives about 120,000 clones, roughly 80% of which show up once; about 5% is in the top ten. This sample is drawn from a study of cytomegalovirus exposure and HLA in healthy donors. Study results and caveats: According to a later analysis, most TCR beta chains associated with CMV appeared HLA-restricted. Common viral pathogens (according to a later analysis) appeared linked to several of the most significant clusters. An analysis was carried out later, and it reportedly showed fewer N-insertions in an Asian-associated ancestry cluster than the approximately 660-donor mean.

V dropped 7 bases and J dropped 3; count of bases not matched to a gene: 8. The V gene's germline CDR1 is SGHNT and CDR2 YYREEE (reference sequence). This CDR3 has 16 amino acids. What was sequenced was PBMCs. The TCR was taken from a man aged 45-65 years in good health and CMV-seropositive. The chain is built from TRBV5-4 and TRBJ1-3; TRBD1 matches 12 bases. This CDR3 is CASGIRDRGLGNTIYF. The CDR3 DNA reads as TGTGCCAGCGGAATCCGGGACAGGGGGCTTGGAAACACCATATATTTT.